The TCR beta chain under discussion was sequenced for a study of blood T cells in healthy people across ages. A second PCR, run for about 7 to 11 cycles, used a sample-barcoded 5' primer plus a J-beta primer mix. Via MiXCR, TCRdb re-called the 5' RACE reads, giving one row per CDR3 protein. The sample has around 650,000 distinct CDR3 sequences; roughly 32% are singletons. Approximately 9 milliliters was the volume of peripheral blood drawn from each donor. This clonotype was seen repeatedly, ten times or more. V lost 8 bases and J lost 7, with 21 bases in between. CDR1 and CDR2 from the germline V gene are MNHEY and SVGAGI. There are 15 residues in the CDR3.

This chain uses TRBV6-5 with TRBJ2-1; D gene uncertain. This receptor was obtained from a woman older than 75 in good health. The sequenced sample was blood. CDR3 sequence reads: CASLPRRDSSNEQFF. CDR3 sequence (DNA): TGTGCCAGCCTCCCTAGAAGGGATTCGAGTAATGAGCAGTTCTTC.